Each of the 29 T cell receptor beta chains below was sequenced from the same sample in a study of T cells in Graves' hyperthyroidism and ophthalmopathy. Amplification of TCR beta CDR3 regions used RNA as the template. The HTBI set primed first-round TCR CDR3 RT-PCR. TCRdb re-called the multiplex PCR reads with MiXCR, one entry per CDR3 protein. The data show about 600,000 distinct CDR3 sequences, about a sixth seen once. Specimen: blood. Every receptor here comes from a woman aged 40 to 55 with Graves' ophthalmopathy.

This clonotype was detected only a few times. The chain combines TRBV30 with TRBJ2-5; 9 nucleotides agree with TRBD2. The germline CDR1 and CDR2 sequences are GTSNPN and SVGIG (reference sequence). J lost 1 base, V lost 2 bases, and 5 bases had no gene match. The CDR3 has 15 amino acids. CDR3 sequence: CAWSLRTSVQETQYF. Here the CDR3 DNA reads TGTGCCTGGAGTCTACGGACTAGCGTCCAAGAGACCCAGTACTTC.

This clonotype was seen many times. This chain uses TRBV12-3 or TRBV12-4 with TRBJ2-1; no reliable D call. There are 14 residues in the CDR3. Between the trimmed V and J ends, which lost 5 bases and 3 bases, there was a span of 11 bases. CDR3 DNA: TGTGCCAGCAGTCACGACTGGGTCTACAATGAGCAGTTCTTC. This encodes CASSHDWVYNEQFF.

This clonotype showed up many times. A much larger clone lies one base from this, so it may be a read error. This sequence joins TRBV10-3 and TRBJ1-1; D is unclear. The CDR3 length is 12 residues. V lost 4 bases, J lost 0 bases, and 3 bases lay in between. Germline lookup yields CDR1 ENHRY and CDR2 SYGVKD. DNA of the CDR3: TGTGCCATCAGTGTTATGAACACTGAAGCTTTCTTT. This translates into CAISVMNTEAFF.

In this sample, this clonotype turned up a few times. The V gene is TRBV30, the J gene TRBJ1-3, with D unclear. Germline V gene lookup returns CDR1 GTSNPN and CDR2 SVGIG (reference sequence). The CDR3 consists of 16 residues. Trimming stripped 1 base from V and 0 bases from J, with 13 bases between. CDR3 sequence (DNA): TGTGCCTGGAGTGACAAATCCGGACTCTCTGGAAACACCATATATTTT. Residues: CAWSDKSGLSGNTIYF.

This clonotype has a count of ten or more. This chain connects TRBV2 to TRBJ2-7; D is undetermined. V lost 2 bases and J 4 bases, leaving 18 bases between the germline ends. The CDR3 has 16 residues. The germline V gene encodes CDR1 SNHLY and CDR2 FYNNEI. The DNA for the CDR3 is TGTGCCAGCAGTGAAATTGCGGCAGGCCCGAGGTACGAGCAGTACTTC. Its protein is CASSEIAAGPRYEQYF.

There are many counts of this clonotype. The V call is TRBV2, the J call TRBJ2-1, with D possibly TRBD2 on 5 matching bases. Germline values: CDR1 SNHLY, CDR2 FYNNEI. V was trimmed by 0 bases and J by 6 bases, leaving 18 bases between them. The CDR3 is made up of 17 amino acids. CDR3 residues: CASSEARGLGSSNEQFF. The CDR3, as DNA: TGTGCCAGCAGTGAAGCGCGCGGGCTGGGTAGCAGCAATGAGCAGTTCTTC.

This clonotype turned up a few times. This chain connects TRBV28 to TRBJ1-2; weak D call: TRBD1 (5 bases). This CDR3 comprises 14 residues. Germline assignment: CDR1 MDHEN and CDR2 SYDVKM. Deletions cut 3 bases from V and 4 bases from J, with 12 bases between. Here the CDR3 DNA reads TGTGCCAGCAGTTTTGGCGGCGGGGGCTATGGCTACACCTTC. This gives the protein CASSFGGGGYGYTF.

This clonotype was recorded at least ten times. The chain is built from TRBV12-5 and TRBJ1-5, with 11 bases identical to TRBD1. Germline V lookup: CDR1 LGHNT, CDR2 FRNRAP. Losses at the gene ends were 8 bases for V and 4 bases for J; bases not matched to a gene: 19. This CDR3 region has 19 residues. The CDR3 loop is CASPAEGPGTGGENQPQHF. The CDR3 region has the DNA TGTGCTAGTCCAGCCGAGGGTCCGGGGACAGGGGGAGAGAATCAGCCCCAGCATTTT.

This clonotype was found many times. This chain links TRBV6-1 with TRBJ2-7; 7 bases map to TRBD2. CDR1 is MNHNS, CDR2 SASEGT, per germline. CDR3 size: 16 residues. Trimming took 2 bases from V and 4 from J; bases not matched to a gene: 11. CDR3 DNA: TGTGCCAGCAGTGAAAGGCATCGCAGGGAGGGGTACGAGCAGTACTTC. Translating gives CASSERHRREGYEQYF.

The J gene is TRBJ2-5, the V gene TRBV7-8; unclear D gene. This CDR3 region has 14 residues. Trimming removed 6 bases from V and 2 bases from J, with 13 bases in between. The V gene's germline CDR1 is SGHVS and CDR2 FQNEAQ. In nucleotides, the CDR3 is TGTGCCAGCAGGTCCTATAGGGAACAAGAGACCCAGTACTTC. Amino acids: CASRSYREQETQYF.

There are a few counts of this clonotype. The chain uses TRBV7-3 and TRBJ2-2, with 9 bases fitting TRBD1. Germline trimming cut 0 bases from V and 5 bases from J; bases unmatched to any gene: 7. There are 17 residues in the CDR3. Germline loops: CDR1 SGHTA, CDR2 FQGTGA. The CDR3 nucleotides are TGTGCCAGCAGCTTAACGCACAGGGGGCGCGGTACCGGGGAGCTGTTTTTT. The encoded protein is CASSLTHRGRGTGELFF.

The V gene is TRBV29-1, the J gene TRBJ1-4; TRBD1 matches 8 bases. This CDR3 comprises 17 residues. Germline V CDR1 and CDR2: SQVTM, ANQGSEA. J lost 2 bases, V lost 5 bases, and 13 bases had no gene match. This chain's CDR3 is CSVQRSRGLGTNEKLFF. In DNA, the CDR3 is TGCAGCGTTCAACGGTCCAGGGGGCTAGGCACTAATGAAAAACTGTTTTTT. Full variable domain (outside the CDR3, taken from reference TRBV29-1 and TRBJ1-4): SAVISQKPSRDICQRGTSLTIQCQVDSQVTMMFWYRQQPGQSLTLIATANQGSEATYESGFVIDKFPISRPNLTFSTLTVSNMSPEDSSIYLCSVQRSRGLGTNEKLFFGSGTQLSVL.

This clonotype has only a few counts. Given a much more abundant clone one base away, this may be a read error. The CDR3 region has the DNA TGTGCCAGCTATGCCTATCAGGGGACGACTGAAGCTTTCTTT. Amino acids: CASYAYQGTTEAFF. This chain connects TRBV28 to TRBJ1-1; tentative D call: TRBD1 (6 bases). Germline lookup yields CDR1 MDHEN and CDR2 SYDVKM. CDR3 size: 14 residues. Trimming shortened V by 8 bases and J by 5 bases, and 18 bases separated the two germline ends. The full variable domain, completed using reference TRBV28 and TRBJ1-1, is DVKVTQSSRYLVKRTGEKVFLECVQDMDHENMFWYRQDPGLGLRLIYFSYDVKMKEKGDIPEGYSVSREKKERFSLILESASTNQTSMYLCASYAYQGTTEAFFGQGTRLTVV.

Many counts were recorded for this clonotype. The chain carries TRBV7-9 and TRBJ2-4; D is tentatively TRBD1 or TRBD2 (5 bases each). Per germline, CDR1 SEHNR and CDR2 FQNEAQ (reference sequence). This CDR3 has 14 amino acids. Trimming cost V 1 base and J 1 base, with 5 bases left between them. CDR3 DNA: TGTGCCAGCAGCTTAGGGGGGGCCAAAAACATTCAGTACTTC. Translated, it gives CASSLGGAKNIQYF. Together with reference TRBV7-9 and TRBJ2-4, the CDR3 gives the full variable domain: DTGVSQNPRHKITKRGQNVTFRCDPISEHNRLYWYRQTLGQGPEFLTYFQNEAQLEKSRLLSDRFSAERPKGSFSTLEIQRTEQGDSAMYLCASSLGGAKNIQYFGAGTRLSVL.

This rearrangement joins TRBV20-1 to TRBJ2-1, with D hard to call. From germline, CDR1 is DFQATT and CDR2 SNEGSKA (reference sequence). The V and J ends lost 3 bases and 3 bases respectively, with 12 bases between them. This CDR3 region has 14 residues. CDR3 protein: CSARLVSIYNEQFF. The CDR3 coding sequence is TGCAGTGCTAGGTTAGTCTCTATCTACAATGAGCAGTTCTTC.

The rearrangement joins TRBV5-5 to TRBJ2-5, with a possible D match to TRBD1 (7 bases). The V end lost 2 bases, the J end lost 0 bases, and 11 bases lay between the germline ends. The CDR3 runs 15 residues. Germline V gene lookup returns CDR1 SGHKS and CDR2 YYEKEE (reference sequence). This CDR3 is CASSFRGDYQETQYF. CDR3 nucleotide sequence: TGTGCCAGCAGCTTCAGGGGGGACTACCAAGAGACCCAGTACTTC.

This clonotype showed up just a few times. The CDR3 region is CASSLGALWASEQYF. As DNA, the CDR3 is TGTGCCAGCAGCTTAGGGGCGCTGTGGGCCAGCGAGCAGTACTTC. The chain combines TRBV7-8 with TRBJ2-7; D is unclear. Germline lookup yields CDR1 SGHVS and CDR2 FQNEAQ. V was trimmed by 1 base and J by 6 bases, leaving 16 bases between them. The CDR3 length is 15 residues.

This clonotype has more than one count but fewer than ten. The chain uses TRBV5-6 and TRBJ2-2; 8 bases map to TRBD1. Germline V gene data show CDR1 as SGHDT and CDR2 as YYEEEE. J lost 6 bases, V lost 0 bases, and 10 bases had no gene match. This CDR3 contains 17 residues. As DNA, the CDR3 is TGTGCCAGCAGCTTGGGCCAGGGGGCGAACTTGGCCGGGGAGCTGTTTTTT. This sequence encodes CASSLGQGANLAGELFF.

This clonotype occurred a few times. V usage is TRBV7-9 and J usage is TRBJ1-1, with D unclear. V gave up 1 base and J gave up 4 bases, with 13 bases separating them. Germline CDR1 is SEHNR and CDR2 is FQNEAQ (reference sequence). CDR3 length: 15 residues. The CDR3 loop is CASSLEGSWGTEAFF. In DNA form, the CDR3 reads TGTGCCAGCAGCTTAGAGGGAAGTTGGGGCACTGAAGCTTTCTTT.

The sample holds a few counts of this clonotype. V is TRBV3-1 and J is TRBJ2-3; D remains ambiguous. V shed 3 bases and J shed 1 base, with 8 bases lying between them. The CDR3 length is 14 residues. Germline V gene sequence: CDR1 LGHDT, CDR2 YNNKEL (reference sequence). As DNA, the CDR3 is TGTGCCAGCAGCCAGAGCGCGGGCACAGATACGCAGTATTTT. Protein product: CASSQSAGTDTQYF.

V gene TRBV30 combines with J gene TRBJ1-4; no definite D call. Germline V gene data show CDR1 as GTSNPN and CDR2 as SVGIG (reference sequence). V lost 3 bases and J lost 8, with 10 bases in between. This CDR3 is built from 12 residues. The CDR3 protein is CAWSGIKEKLFF. The CDR3 DNA sequence: TGTGCCTGGAGCGGCATAAAAGAAAAACTGTTTTTT.

This clonotype was picked up many times. The chain recombines TRBV7-2 with TRBJ2-2, with TRBD2 matching over 11 bases. This CDR3 region has 17 residues. The J segment lost 5 bases and the V segment lost 3 bases, leaving 8 bases of the junction unmatched. CDR1 is SGHTA and CDR2 is FQGNSA in the germline V gene. This CDR3 reads CASSFSGTSGVTGELFF. The CDR3 DNA reads as TGTGCCAGCAGCTTCTCCGGGACTAGCGGTGTAACCGGGGAGCTGTTTTTT.

The rearrangement joins TRBV19 to TRBJ2-3; TRBD1 agrees at 7 bases. The CDR3 is 15 residues long. V was pared by 6 bases and J by 1 base, with 7 bases of the junction left unmatched. Looked up from germline, CDR1 is LNHDA and CDR2 is SQIVND (reference sequence). CDR3 protein: CASSRGGFGTDTQYF. The CDR3 DNA sequence: TGTGCCAGTAGCCGAGGGGGCTTCGGCACAGATACGCAGTATTTT.

This clonotype was detected a few times. The gene calls are TRBV19 and TRBJ2-5; no definite D call. Germline V gene data show CDR1 as LNHDA and CDR2 as SQIVND (reference sequence). V was cut by 3 bases and J by 5 bases, with 10 bases left in between. The CDR3 has 13 residues. The chain's CDR3 is CASSMTGPETQYF. The CDR3 DNA is TGTGCCAGTAGTATGACGGGTCCGGAGACCCAGTACTTC.

Ten or more counts support this clonotype. V gene TRBV3-1 combines with J gene TRBJ2-2; 7 bases fit TRBD1. The CDR3 is 17 residues long. Trimming took 1 base from V and 4 from J; bases not matched to a gene: 9. The germline V gene encodes CDR1 LGHDT and CDR2 YNNKEL (reference sequence). The CDR3 is CASSQVWLTGVTGELFF. In nucleotides, the CDR3 is TGTGCCAGCAGCCAAGTATGGCTCACAGGGGTCACCGGGGAGCTGTTTTTT. Supplemented by reference TRBV3-1 and TRBJ2-2, the full variable domain reads DTAVSQTPKYLVTQMGNDKSIKCEQNLGHDTMYWYKQDSKKFLKIMFSYNNKELIINETVPNRFSPKSPDKAHLNLHINSLELGDSAVYFCASSQVWLTGVTGELFFGEGSRLTVL.

This clonotype was seen a handful of times. The gene calls are TRBV2 and TRBJ2-5, with 8 bases fitting TRBD1. From germline, CDR1 is SNHLY and CDR2 FYNNEI. The CDR3 sequence is 15 residues long. V dropped 6 bases and J dropped 1; count of bases not matched to a gene: 7. The chain's CDR3 is CASSRDRTSQETQYF. The CDR3 nucleotides are TGTGCCAGCAGCCGGGACAGGACCTCCCAAGAGACCCAGTACTTC. The full variable domain, with the rest looked up from reference TRBV2 and TRBJ2-5, is EPEVTQTPSHQVTQMGQEVILRCVPISNHLYFYWYRQILGQKVEFLVSFYNNEISEKSEIFDDQFSVERPDGSNFTLKIRSTKLEDSAMYFCASSRDRTSQETQYFGPGTRLLVL.

This clonotype was seen a single time. The chain links TRBV12-3 or TRBV12-4 to TRBJ1-6, with D hard to call. V was pared by 3 bases and J by 7 bases, with 16 bases between. This CDR3 has 16 amino acids. In DNA form, the CDR3 reads TGTGCCAGCAGTTTCTCTCCGGGAGGGAGGAATTCACCCCTCCACTTT. The encoded protein is CASSFSPGGRNSPLHF.

This clonotype was detected only a few times. The V call is TRBV7-3, the J call TRBJ2-2, with 8 bases aligning to TRBD2. CDR3 length equals 16 residues. V gave up 2 bases and J gave up 6 bases; unmatched junction bases: 8. CDR1 SGHTA and CDR2 FQGTGA come from the germline V gene. The DNA of the CDR3 is TGTGCCAGCAGCTTAGACGGGGGGGCCCTCGCCGGGGAGCTGTTTTTT. It is translated as CASSLDGGALAGELFF.

This clonotype was seen ten or more times. The V gene is TRBV3-1, the J gene TRBJ2-1; 8 bases are a match to TRBD2. Germline CDR1 and CDR2: LGHDT and YNNKEL (reference sequence). J gave up 6 bases and V 0 bases, and 10 bases lay outside the gene matches. The CDR3 has 17 amino acids. CDR3 nucleotides: TGTGCCAGCAGCCAAGATTGGAAGGCGGGGGGCGGCAATGAGCAGTTCTTC. Its translation: CASSQDWKAGGGNEQFF.